A single sample is the source of the 29 T cell receptor beta chains below, sequenced in a study of neurological immune-mediated disorders (dated by TCRdb to between 2019 and 2020). The method behind the library was 5' RACE. The instrument was an Illumina HiSeq 2500. TCRdb passed the public sequencing reads through fastp at Q25 and MiXCR, retaining productive beta sequences. Identical CDR3 proteins give one entry, which carries the most common genes and DNA. The sample table shows 39,000 or so distinct CDR3 sequences, and about 2.3% are seen once. Approximately 12% of the sample belongs to the ten largest clones. The sample consisted of PBMCs. All receptors come from a man aged 25-40 years with multiple sclerosis.

This clonotype was seen ten or more times. The chain uses TRBV7-3 and TRBJ2-3; no clear D. Germline V lookup: CDR1 SGHTA, CDR2 FQGTGA. The CDR3 totals 14 residues. Between the trimmed V and J ends, which lost 1 base and 1 base, there was a span of 6 bases. In nucleotides, the CDR3 is TGTGCCAGCAGCTTAAGCGGACGCACAGATACGCAGTATTTT. Translation: CASSLSGRTDTQYF.

This clonotype was counted many times. In nucleotides, the CDR3 is TGCGCCAGCAGCCTCCGGGACACCACCTACAATGAGCAGTTCTTC. This translates into CASSLRDTTYNEQFF. The V gene is TRBV5-1, the J gene TRBJ2-1; tentatively, D is TRBD1 (6 bases). The CDR3 is 15 amino acids. Germline lookup yields CDR1 SGHRS and CDR2 YFSETQ. V gave up 4 bases and J gave up 2 bases, with 13 bases separating them. Supplemented by reference TRBV5-1 and TRBJ2-1, the full variable domain reads KAGVTQTPRYLIKTRGQQVTLSCSPISGHRSVSWYQQTPGQGLQFLFEYFSETQRNKGNFPGRFSGRQFSNSRSEMNVSTLELGDSALYLCASSLRDTTYNEQFFGPGTRLTVL.

This clonotype was recorded at least ten times. The chain joins TRBV11-2 to TRBJ2-1; D is uncertain. The CDR3 consists of 12 residues. In germline, CDR1 is SGHAT, CDR2 FQNNGV. Trimming removed 3 bases from V and 9 bases from J, with 9 bases in between. The CDR3 DNA reads as TGTGCCAGCAGCTTCGGAGACACTGAGCAGTTCTTC. Translating gives CASSFGDTEQFF. Full variable domain (remainder filled in from reference TRBV11-2 and TRBJ2-1): EAGVAQSPRYKIIEKRQSVAFWCNPISGHATLYWYQQILGQGPKLLIQFQNNGVVDDSQLPKDRFSAERLKGVDSTLKIQPAKLEDSAVYLCASSFGDTEQFFGPGTRLTVL.

This clonotype was counted many times. The chain carries TRBV6-5 and TRBJ1-4, with 10 bases aligning to TRBD1. The germline CDR1 and CDR2 sequences are MNHEY and SVGAGI. V lost 5 bases and J lost 8; bases outside the gene matches: 5. The CDR3 covers 14 residues. The CDR3 protein is CASSVTGGEEKLFF. The CDR3 coding sequence is TGTGCCAGCAGTGTGACAGGGGGCGAGGAAAAACTGTTTTTT.

This clonotype was detected many times. The chain carries TRBV29-1 and TRBJ1-2; possible D gene TRBD1, 6 bases. Germline V gene sequence: CDR1 SQVTM, CDR2 ANQGSEA. V was shortened by 7 bases and J by 6 bases, with 12 bases between the two germline ends. The CDR3 contains 11 residues. The CDR3 DNA reads as TGCAGCGCTACAGGGTCACATGGCTACACCTTC. Translated, it gives CSATGSHGYTF.

This clonotype occurred a few times. This rearrangement joins TRBV10-3 to TRBJ1-6; D uncertain. The CDR3 totals 15 residues. From germline, CDR1 is ENHRY and CDR2 SYGVKD. Trimming shortened V by 8 bases and J by 9 bases, and 20 bases separated the two germline ends. This CDR3 is CAIAKSPREGSPLHF. The DNA for the CDR3 is TGTGCCATCGCCAAGTCACCTCGGGAGGGTTCACCCCTCCACTTT.

This clonotype occurred many times. The chain uses TRBV7-9 and TRBJ2-7; D gene unclear. The CDR3 is made up of 13 amino acids. V lost 5 bases, J lost 1 base, and 9 bases lay in between. The V gene's germline CDR1 is SEHNR and CDR2 FQNEAQ (reference sequence). The CDR3, as DNA: TGTGCCAGCAGCAGGACCGATTCCTACGAGCAGTACTTC. Amino acids: CASSRTDSYEQYF.

This clonotype was counted many times. The chain combines TRBV7-9 with TRBJ2-3; the match to TRBD1 covers 7 bases. Germline lookup yields CDR1 SEHNR and CDR2 FQNEAQ (reference sequence). The CDR3 totals 12 residues. CDR3 bases: TGTGCAGGGGGCAGGGGCACAGATACGCAGTATTTT. Translating it yields CAGGRGTDTQYF.

Regarding this clonotype: A much more abundant neighbour one base away suggests this may be a read error. The V and J genes are TRBV20-1 and TRBJ2-1, with a weak D call TRBD2 (5 bases). CDR1 and CDR2 from the germline V gene are DFQATT and SNEGSKA (reference sequence). This CDR3 has 14 amino acids. V lost 0 bases and J 12 bases, leaving 18 bases between the germline ends. The CDR3 DNA sequence: TGCAGTGCTAGAGATCCCCGGGGTCGGGGTGGGCAGTTCTTC. Amino acid sequence: CSARDPRGRGGQFF.

This clonotype was detected ten times or more. CDR3 in amino acids: CASSFSGGAANEKLFF. CDR3 nucleotide sequence: TGTGCCAGCAGCTTCTCAGGGGGCGCGGCTAATGAAAAACTGTTTTTT. This chain connects TRBV7-9 to TRBJ1-4, with 8 bases matching TRBD1. This CDR3 spans 16 amino acids. V was clipped by 3 bases and J by 3 bases; unmatched bases: 6. Germline V CDR1 and CDR2: SEHNR, FQNEAQ (reference sequence).

This clonotype has at least ten counts. This chain links TRBV27 with TRBJ1-4; unclear D gene. Trimming stripped 2 bases from V and 8 bases from J, with 9 bases between. This CDR3 region has 13 residues. Germline-derived CDR1 and CDR2 are MNHEY and SMNVEV (reference sequence). Here the CDR3 DNA reads TGTGCCAGCAGTTTACTACTGAACGAAAAACTGTTTTTT. It encodes CASSLLLNEKLFF.

Ten or more counts support this clonotype. The genes are TRBV15 and TRBJ2-3; 9 positions agree with TRBD2. CDR1 and CDR2 (germline): LNHNV, YYDKDF (reference sequence). The CDR3 consists of 16 residues. The J segment lost 6 bases and the V segment lost 0 bases, leaving 7 bases of the junction unmatched. CDR3 in DNA: TGTGCCACCAGCAGAGATCTTAGCGGGGGATCGGATACGCAGTATTTT. Encoded protein: CATSRDLSGGSDTQYF.

This clonotype was recorded at least ten times. The genes are TRBV5-1 and TRBJ1-6, with TRBD1 identical over 10 bases. The CDR3 runs 15 residues. V dropped 4 bases and J dropped 7; count of bases not matched to a gene: 5. Germline values: CDR1 SGHRS, CDR2 YFSETQ. The CDR3 coding sequence is TGCGCCAGCAGCCCACCGGGACAGGGGAATTCACCCCTCCACTTT. It encodes CASSPPGQGNSPLHF.

This clonotype was counted ten times or more. The chain is built from TRBV6-5 and TRBJ2-2; D might be TRBD2 (5 bases). The germline CDR1 and CDR2 sequences are MNHEY and SVGAGI. There are 16 residues in the CDR3. Deletions cut 4 bases from V and 4 bases from J, with 16 bases between. The CDR3 loop reads CASSSGSGFGTGELFF. CDR3 coding DNA: TGTGCCAGCAGTTCTGGGAGTGGTTTTGGCACCGGGGAGCTGTTTTTT.

This clonotype was picked up many times. V is TRBV5-6 and J is TRBJ1-5; possibly TRBD1 for D (6 bases). With 3 bases removed from V and 4 bases from J, the gap between germline ends came to 17 bases. The CDR3 loop spans 16 amino acids. The germline V gene encodes CDR1 SGHDT and CDR2 YYEEEE. CDR3 loop: CASSSLGGGANQPQHF. DNA of the CDR3: TGTGCCAGCAGCTCCCTCGGGGGCGGGGCGAATCAGCCCCAGCATTTT.

This clonotype was seen many times. This chain links TRBV7-8 with TRBJ2-7; 7 bases align to TRBD1. The CDR3 loop spans 13 amino acids. J was trimmed by 2 bases and V by 10 bases; bases with no gene match: 8. Germline CDR1 SGHVS, CDR2 FQNEAQ. CDR3: CAITDRETYEQYF. The CDR3 DNA follows: TGTGCCATCACTGACAGGGAAACCTACGAGCAGTACTTC.

This clonotype is medium-sized (0.01 to 0.1%) in the sample. This chain connects TRBV28 to TRBJ2-3, with 7 nucleotides matching TRBD1. V shed 6 bases, J shed 1 base, and the junction held 7 bases outside the gene matches. The CDR3 consists of 15 residues. Germline CDR1 is MDHEN and CDR2 is SYDVKM. In DNA, the CDR3 is TGTGCCAGCAGCAGCACAGGGGTAGGCACAGATACGCAGTATTTT. Amino acid sequence: CASSSTGVGTDTQYF.

This clonotype has a count of ten or more. This chain connects TRBV5-1 to TRBJ2-5; D gene unclear. Per the germline V gene, CDR1 is SGHRS and CDR2 is YFSETQ. Trimming took off 4 bases at V and 2 bases at J, with 21 bases between the two ends. The CDR3 sequence is 17 residues long. Here the CDR3 reads CASSPTRQRSAQETQYF. The DNA for the CDR3 is TGCGCCAGCAGCCCTACCCGGCAAAGGAGTGCGCAAGAGACCCAGTACTTC.

The table lists this clonotype with many counts. The chain has TRBV12-3 or TRBV12-4 and TRBJ1-4; 9 bases agree with TRBD1. The V and J ends lost 1 base and 3 bases, in that order; junction bases with no gene match: 0. This CDR3 is 15 amino acids long. The CDR3 DNA reads TGTGCCAGCAGTTTAGGACAGGGGGCTAATGAAAAACTGTTTTTT. Protein sequence: CASSLGQGANEKLFF.

This clonotype was counted at least ten times. The V and J genes are TRBV20-1 and TRBJ1-2; D is uncertain. Germline CDR1 DFQATT, CDR2 SNEGSKA (reference sequence). The V gene lost 6 bases and the J gene lost 3 bases, with 17 bases spanning the gap. The CDR3 has 14 amino acids. CDR3 nucleotide sequence: TGCAGTGCCCAACTCCCGGGAGGGTACTATGGCTACACCTTC. It codes for CSAQLPGGYYGYTF.

With regard to this clonotype: One base away lies a much larger clone, so this may be a sequencing read error. The chain couples TRBV7-2 to TRBJ2-7; D is perhaps TRBD2 (6 bases). Germline loops: CDR1 SGHTA, CDR2 FQGNSA. This CDR3 is 13 amino acids long. V was pared by 4 bases and J by 7 bases, with 14 bases between. This chain's CDR3 is CASSSNSGREQYF. The CDR3 bases are TGTGCCAGCAGCTCAAACTCCGGGAGAGAGCAGTACTTC.

The J gene is TRBJ2-5, the V gene TRBV10-2; the match to TRBD2 covers 8 bases. The CDR3 is 14 residues long. Trimming removed 7 bases from V and 5 bases from J; junction bases left unmatched: 9. CDR1 and CDR2 from the germline V gene are WSHSY and SAAADI. Written as DNA, the CDR3 is TGCGCCAGCAACCCCGGACTAGCCACGGAGACCCAGTACTTC. Its translation: CASNPGLATETQYF.

This clonotype came up a few times. V and J are TRBV10-3 and TRBJ1-5, with D maybe TRBD1 (5 bases). The germline V gene has CDR1 ENHRY and CDR2 SYGVKD. The length of the CDR3 is 13 residues. Trimming pared 3 bases from V and 5 bases from J, leaving 8 bases between. Here the CDR3 reads CAISDLGDQPQHF. The CDR3 DNA reads as TGTGCCATCAGTGATTTGGGGGATCAGCCCCAGCATTTT.

This clonotype has ten or more counts. This chain connects TRBV5-1 to TRBJ2-1; the match to TRBD2 covers 8 bases. Germline V gene sequence: CDR1 SGHRS, CDR2 YFSETQ. The CDR3 covers 15 residues. The trim removed 4 bases at V and 7 bases at J, leaving 10 bases unmatched. Here the CDR3 reads CASSQEAGEVNEQFF. The CDR3 coding sequence is TGCGCCAGCAGCCAGGAAGCGGGAGAGGTGAATGAGCAGTTCTTC.

This clonotype was detected many times. The DNA of the CDR3 is TGCAGCGCCGGAGCGGACTCCTACGAGCAGTACTTC. Translation gives CSAGADSYEQYF. The J gene is TRBJ2-7, the V gene TRBV29-1, with a weak D call TRBD2 (5 bases). The V end was cut by 7 bases, the J end by 0 bases, with 10 bases between. The CDR3 loop spans 12 amino acids. The germline CDR1 and CDR2 sequences are SQVTM and ANQGSEA.

In this sample, this clonotype turned up many times. V gene TRBV25-1 combines with J gene TRBJ2-5, with 8 bases that match TRBD1. CDR3 size: 14 residues. Germline trimming cut 3 bases from V and 5 bases from J; bases unmatched to any gene: 5. The germline gives CDR1 MGHDK, CDR2 SYGVNS. The CDR3 is CASSEGGQAETQYF. The DNA of the CDR3 is TGTGCCAGCAGTGAGGGGGGACAGGCCGAGACCCAGTACTTC. Variable domain in full (rest from reference TRBV25-1 and TRBJ2-5): EADIYQTPRYLVIGTGKKITLECSQTMGHDKMYWYQQDPGMELHLIHYSYGVNSTEKGDLSSESTVSRIRTEHFPLTLESARPSHTSQYLCASSEGGQAETQYFGPGTRLLVL.

This clonotype was seen repeatedly, ten times or more. This rearrangement joins TRBV2 to TRBJ2-6; possibly TRBD2 for D (5 bases). In germline, CDR1 is SNHLY, CDR2 FYNNEI. Trimming removed 7 bases at V and 0 bases at J, with 16 bases between. The CDR3 runs 17 residues. CDR3 residues: CASNPWTPSSGANVLTF. The DNA for the CDR3 is TGTGCCAGCAATCCCTGGACTCCTAGCTCTGGGGCCAACGTCCTGACTTTC.

This clonotype was observed many times. Its ends do not fully match the called genes, so a read error is possible. CDR3 region: CATRDPGDQAQHF. The CDR3 bases are TGTGCCACCAGAGATCCCGGCGATCAGGCCCAGCATTTT. The V gene is TRBV15, the J gene TRBJ1-5; D gene ambiguous. This CDR3 region has 13 residues. Germline CDR1 reads LNHNV; CDR2 reads YYDKDF (reference sequence).

This clonotype ranks as medium-sized. This chain joins TRBV7-9 and TRBJ2-1; no reliable D call. This CDR3 is built from 15 residues. V dropped 4 bases and J dropped 5 bases, with 15 bases sitting between them. Germline lookup yields CDR1 SEHNR and CDR2 FQNEAQ (reference sequence). The CDR3 bases are TGTGCCAGCAGCTCCAGTTTGGAGCAGCACAATGAGCAGTTCTTC. It is translated as CASSSSLEQHNEQFF.